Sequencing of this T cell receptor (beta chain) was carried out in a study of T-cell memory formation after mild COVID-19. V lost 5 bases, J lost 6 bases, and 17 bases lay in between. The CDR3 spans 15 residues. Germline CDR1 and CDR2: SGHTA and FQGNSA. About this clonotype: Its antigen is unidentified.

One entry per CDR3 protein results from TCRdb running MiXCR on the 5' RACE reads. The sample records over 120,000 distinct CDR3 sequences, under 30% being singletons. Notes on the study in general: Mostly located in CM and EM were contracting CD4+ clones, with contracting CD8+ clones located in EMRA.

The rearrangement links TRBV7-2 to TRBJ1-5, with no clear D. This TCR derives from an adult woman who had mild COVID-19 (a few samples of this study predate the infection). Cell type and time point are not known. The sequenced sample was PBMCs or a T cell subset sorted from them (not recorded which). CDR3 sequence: CASSATDRGGQPQHF. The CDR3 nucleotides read TGTGCCAGCAGCGCGACCGACCGTGGAGGTCAGCCCCAGCATTTT.